This T cell receptor (beta chain) originates from a study of blood T cells in healthy people across ages. Findings of the study overall: Expanded clonotype shifts may have been confounded, as the donors had an unknown CMV status.

Alongside a J-beta primer mix, a sample-barcoded 5' primer served in a second PCR lasting roughly 7 to 11 cycles. Carrying 12 random nucleotides, a template-switch adaptor labeled each individual cDNA molecule. Per-sample output comprised a minimum of 2.5 million paired-end reads containing CDR3. MiXCR, run by TCRdb on the 5' RACE reads, gives a single entry per CDR3 protein. The table includes around 1.5 million distinct CDR3 sequences, almost 60% detected once. Germline V gene lookup returns CDR1 ENHRY and CDR2 SYGVKD. The germline V and J ends were trimmed by 3 bases and 1 base, with 13 bases remaining between them. The CDR3 has 15 residues. As concerns this clonotype: Its antigen is currently unknown.

The chain recombines TRBV10-3 with TRBJ2-7, with TRBD2 as a possible D gene (5 bases). The receptor was isolated from a young man in good health. Sequenced input: blood. As DNA, the CDR3 is TGTGCCATCAGTGAACGTCTAGCTGGGTCCTACGAGCAGTACTTC. It codes for CAISERLAGSYEQYF.